The rows below give T cell receptor beta chains drawn from one sample of a study of PD-1 blockade in classical Hodgkin lymphoma. Generated by immunoSEQ multiplex PCR, the TCRdb table keeps only in-frame clones and is missing some. The sample has about 93,000 clones; around four fifths are singletons. Sequenced here: peripheral blood mononuclear cells (PBMCs), sampled before the fourth cycle of nivolumab. Every receptor here comes from a human donor with classical Hodgkin lymphoma. The CDR3 runs from the conserved cysteine through the conserved F or W. The D gene is left open where the match is weak. Some rows mark clone size as missing; the rest say once, few, many or name a class of expanded clone.

v_gene: TRBV6-5
j_gene: TRBJ2-1
d_gene: NA
abundance: few
CDR3aa: CASSYSTHNEQFF
CDR3nt: TGTGCCAGCAGTTACTCTACCCACAATGAGCAGTTCTTC

v_gene: TRBV6-5
j_gene: TRBJ1-1
d_gene: TRBD1
abundance: NA
CDR3aa: CASSNRGRVTEAFF
CDR3nt: TGTGCCAGCAGTAACAGGGGGCGGGTCACTGAAGCTTTCTTT

v_gene: TRBV6-5
j_gene: TRBJ2-7
d_gene: TRBD1
abundance: NA
CDR3aa: CASSESGTGVEQYF
CDR3nt: TGTGCCAGCAGCGAATCCGGGACAGGGGTCGAGCAGTACTTC

v_gene: TRBV7-8
j_gene: TRBJ2-3
d_gene: TRBD2
abundance: NA
CDR3aa: CASSSLAGGPDTQYF
CDR3nt: TGTGCCAGCAGCTCCTTAGCGGGGGGGCCGGATACGCAGTATTTT

v_gene: TRBV30
j_gene: TRBJ2-1
d_gene: NA
abundance: NA
CDR3aa: CAWSVRGNVYNEQFF
CDR3nt: TGTGCCTGGAGTGTACGAGGGAACGTATACAATGAGCAGTTCTTC

v_gene: TRBV5-1
j_gene: TRBJ2-1
d_gene: TRBD2
abundance: NA
CDR3aa: CASSWVIAGGLYNEQFF
CDR3nt: TGCGCCAGCAGCTGGGTTATAGCGGGAGGGCTCTACAATGAGCAGTTCTTC

v_gene: TRBV27
j_gene: TRBJ2-7
d_gene: NA
abundance: few
CDR3aa: CASSFSPGTLAYEQYF
CDR3nt: TGTGCCAGCAGTTTTAGCCCCGGGACACTAGCCTACGAGCAGTACTTC

v_gene: TRBV5-1
j_gene: TRBJ1-1
d_gene: NA
abundance: few
CDR3aa: CASSLKGTEAFF
CDR3nt: TGCGCCAGCAGCTTGAAGGGCACTGAAGCTTTCTTT

v_gene: TRBV2
j_gene: TRBJ2-7
d_gene: NA
abundance: NA
CDR3aa: CASREGTYEQYF
CDR3nt: TGTGCCAGCAGAGAGGGGACCTACGAGCAGTACTTC

v_gene: TRBV2
j_gene: TRBJ1-1
d_gene: TRBD1
abundance: NA
CDR3aa: CASRTGTGGDEAFF
CDR3nt: TGTGCCAGCAGGACCGGGACAGGGGGGGATGAAGCTTTCTTT

v_gene: TRBV25-1
j_gene: TRBJ1-6
d_gene: NA
abundance: NA
CDR3aa: CASSVGNSPLHF
CDR3nt: TGTGCCAGCAGTGTAGGAAATTCACCCCTCCACTTT

v_gene: TRBV27
j_gene: TRBJ2-1
d_gene: TRBD2
abundance: few
CDR3aa: CASSFLASGDNEQFF
CDR3nt: TGTGCCAGCAGTTTCCTAGCTAGCGGGGACAATGAGCAGTTCTTC